This is a list of T cell receptor beta chains from one sample in a study of shared clonotypes between healthy human individuals. TCRdb keeps only in-frame clones here, not all; method: immunoSEQ multiplex PCR. Here the sample spans about 1 million clones, about 76% being singletons. Sequencing input: memory CD4+ T cells sorted from blood. Receptors originate from a man between 18 and 29 years old in good health. The CDR3 runs from the conserved cysteine through the conserved F or W. The D gene is left open where the match is weak. Not every row has a clone size; where given, it reads once, few, many or a size class.

clone size: .; V gene: TRBV10-3; J gene: TRBJ2-1; D gene: TRBD2; CDR3 DNA: TGTGCCATCAGTGGGACGGGCGGGAGGGTCAATGAGCAGTTCTTC; CDR3 protein: CAISGTGGRVNEQFF
clone size: .; V gene: TRBV13; J gene: TRBJ2-7; D gene: TRBD2; CDR3 DNA: TGTGCCAGCAGCTTAGCTGCGACTAGCGGGCGTTCCCGTTACGAGCAGTACTTC; CDR3 protein: CASSLAATSGRSRYEQYF
clone size: .; V gene: TRBV2; J gene: TRBJ2-7; D gene: .; CDR3 DNA: TGTGCCAGCAGTGATTCCGGGTTTCAGTACTTC; CDR3 protein: CASSDSGFQYF
clone size: .; V gene: TRBV5-1; J gene: TRBJ2-6; D gene: .; CDR3 DNA: TGCGCCAGCGGGGGGACCCCTGGGGCCAACGTCCTGACTTTC; CDR3 protein: CASGGTPGANVLTF
clone size: .; V gene: TRBV30; J gene: TRBJ2-7; D gene: .; CDR3 DNA: TGTGCCTGGAGTGTACATGGGTACGAGCAGTACTTC; CDR3 protein: CAWSVHGYEQYF
clone size: .; V gene: TRBV5-1; J gene: TRBJ2-2; D gene: .; CDR3 DNA: TGCGCCAGCAGCCTAGCGTCGAACACCGGGGAGCTGTTTTTT; CDR3 protein: CASSLASNTGELFF
clone size: many; V gene: TRBV4-1; J gene: TRBJ2-2; D gene: TRBD1; CDR3 DNA: TGCGCCAGCAGCCAATTAAGACAGGGTGGGGCGAACACCGGGGAGCTGTTTTTT; CDR3 protein: CASSQLRQGGANTGELFF
clone size: .; V gene: TRBV11-2; J gene: TRBJ2-7; D gene: TRBD2; CDR3 DNA: TGTGCCAGCAGCCGAGTAGCGGGAGGGGGCTACGAGCAGTACTTC; CDR3 protein: CASSRVAGGGYEQYF
clone size: .; V gene: TRBV6-5; J gene: TRBJ2-7; D gene: .; CDR3 DNA: TGTGCCAGCAGTTACTCGATTCAGGCGGTATACGAGCAGTACTTC; CDR3 protein: CASSYSIQAVYEQYF
clone size: .; V gene: TRBV5-8; J gene: TRBJ2-1; D gene: TRBD2; CDR3 DNA: TGTGCCAGCAGCTTCGGGCGGGGGATCTACAATGAGCAGTTCTTC; CDR3 protein: CASSFGRGIYNEQFF